Listed here are 5 T cell receptor beta chains from one sample, sequenced in a study of shared clonotypes between healthy human individuals. Sequenced by immunoSEQ multiplex PCR; TCRdb stores in-frame clones only, minus some. In the table there are around 2,100,000 clones, about 95% of which are singletons. Naive-designated CD8 cells lacked CD45RO, were positively enriched for CCR7, and omitted terminally differentiated effector memory CD45RA+ cells. Sequenced: naive CD8+ T cells sorted from blood. The receptors stem from a man aged 18 to 29 in good health.

The chain is built from TRBV27 and TRBJ2-3; TRBD2 matches at 9 bases. The CDR3 is 15 residues long. Trimming removed 7 bases from V and 0 bases from J; junction bases left unmatched: 5. Germline loops: CDR1 MNHEY, CDR2 SMNVEV (reference sequence). The CDR3 DNA is TGTGCCAGCAATCCAGCGGGGGGTAGCACAGATACGCAGTATTTT. Encoded protein: CASNPAGGSTDTQYF.

The chain couples TRBV30 to TRBJ1-1; a possible D gene is TRBD1 (5 bases). CDR3 length: 13 amino acids. V gave up 8 bases and J gave up 0 bases, with 13 bases separating them. CDR1 is GTSNPN and CDR2 is SVGIG in the germline V gene (reference sequence). CDR3 sequence (DNA): TGTGCCGGCGACAGTATAATGAACACTGAAGCTTTCTTT. This sequence encodes CAGDSIMNTEAFF. Full variable domain (missing parts from reference TRBV30 and TRBJ1-1): SQTIHQWPATLVQPVGSPLSLECTVEGTSNPNLYWYRQAAGRGLQLLFYSVGIGQISSEVPQNLSASRPQDRQFILSSKKLLLSDSGFYLCAGDSIMNTEAFFGQGTRLTVV.

V is TRBV5-6 and J is TRBJ2-5, with D uncertain. The end of the DNA aligns better with TRBJ2-7, so the J call may be wrong. Germline lookup yields CDR1 SGHDT and CDR2 YYEEEE. The CDR3 runs to 15 residues. As DNA, the CDR3 is TGTGCCAGCAGCTCCTTCGAGGCAACCACCTACGAGCAGTACTTC. Its protein product is CASSSFEATTYEQYF.

Written as DNA, the CDR3 is TGTGCCTGGAGTGTGCTAAACCAAGAGACCCAGTACTTC. This gives the protein CAWSVLNQETQYF. This chain joins TRBV30 and TRBJ2-5; D unresolved. The CDR3 consists of 13 residues. V gave up 0 bases and J gave up 0 bases, with 5 bases separating them. CDR1 is GTSNPN, CDR2 SVGIG, per germline (reference sequence). Based on the CDR3 plus reference TRBV30 and TRBJ2-5, the full variable domain is SQTIHQWPATLVQPVGSPLSLECTVEGTSNPNLYWYRQAAGRGLQLLFYSVGIGQISSEVPQNLSASRPQDRQFILSSKKLLLSDSGFYLCAWSVLNQETQYFGPGTRLLVL.

The gene calls are TRBV7-9 and TRBJ2-7; TRBD1 agrees at 12 bases. The CDR3 runs to 15 residues. J gave up 6 bases and V 5 bases, and 8 bases lay outside the gene matches. CDR1 and CDR2 (germline): SEHNR, FQNEAQ (reference sequence). DNA of the CDR3: TGTGCCAGCAGCCGGGGCAGGGACAGGGGGCTCGAGCAGTACTTC. Its translation: CASSRGRDRGLEQYF.